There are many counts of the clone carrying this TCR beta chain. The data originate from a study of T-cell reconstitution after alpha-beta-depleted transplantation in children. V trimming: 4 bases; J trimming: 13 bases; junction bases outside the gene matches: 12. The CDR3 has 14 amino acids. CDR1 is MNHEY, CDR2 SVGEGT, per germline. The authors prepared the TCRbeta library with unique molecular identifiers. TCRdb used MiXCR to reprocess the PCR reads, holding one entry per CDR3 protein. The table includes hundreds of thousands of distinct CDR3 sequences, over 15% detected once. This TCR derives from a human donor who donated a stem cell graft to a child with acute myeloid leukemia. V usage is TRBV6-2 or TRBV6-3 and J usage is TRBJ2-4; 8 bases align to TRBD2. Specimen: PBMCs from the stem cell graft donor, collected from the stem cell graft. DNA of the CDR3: TGTGCCAGCAGTTTAAGCGGGGGTCCTCTATTGCAGTACTTC. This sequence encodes CASSLSGGPLLQYF.